This T cell receptor beta chain was captured in a study of T cell clonality in common variable immunodeficiency. Produced via immunoSEQ multiplex PCR; TCRdb's table is partial and in-frame only. The sample yields about 23,000 clones, without any singletons. From germline, CDR1 is SGHRS and CDR2 YFSETQ. This CDR3 spans 15 amino acids. Deletions cut 0 bases from V and 7 bases from J, with 16 bases between. The sample holds a few counts of this clone. Its antigen is currently unknown. The missing CDR3 end, 3 residues past where the read stops, is filled in from the germline J gene. The study's findings and limits: Common variable immunodeficiency TCR beta sequences reportedly had fewer deletions and N-nucleotide insertions.

This TCR came from a human donor with common variable immunodeficiency. V is TRBV5-1 and J is TRBJ1-1; a weak D match, TRBD1 (5 bases). The sequenced sample consisted of peripheral blood mononuclear cells. This chain's CDR3 is CASSLDPGGEGEAFF. The DNA read from the CDR3 is TGCGCCAGCAGCTTGGATCCAGGAGGGGAGGGTGAA.